This T cell receptor beta chain stems from a study of radiotherapy plus CTLA-4 blockade in lung cancer. The wider study: Around 19% of patients responded objectively, and roughly 30% achieved disease control.

This clone was counted once. Its cognate antigen is unknown. Chemo-refractory metastatic non-small-cell lung cancer patients underwent focal radiation alongside CTLA-4 blockade with ipilimumab. V lost 4 bases to trimming and J lost 2 bases; unmatched junction nucleotides: 8. The CDR3 sequence is 15 residues long. Germline values: CDR1 MNHEY, CDR2 SVGAGI. Profiled with immunoSEQ multiplex PCR; TCRdb holds only in-frame clones, not every one. The sample comprises about 59,000 clones, 72% of which are singletons, and roughly 8% rests with the top ten. Overall study results and limits: Researchers report tumor-derived TCR clones expanding in blood after radiotherapy plus ipilimumab.

J is TRBJ2-7 and V is TRBV6-5; 7 nucleotides match TRBD2. The specimen comprised peripheral blood, sampled from a patient treated with radiotherapy plus ipilimumab. The TCR sequence derives from a human donor with non-small cell lung cancer whose response to radiotherapy plus ipilimumab could not be evaluated. In DNA form, the CDR3 reads TGTGCCAGCAGTTTAGGGCTAGCGGCAACCTACGAGCAGTACTTC. Residues: CASSLGLAATYEQYF.